Included here is one T cell receptor (beta chain) sequence, with context. Through a sample-barcoded 5' primer and a J-beta primer mix, a second PCR was run for about 6 to 11 cycles. TCRdb reanalysed the 5' RACE reads using MiXCR and keeps one entry per CDR3 protein. Of about 670,000 distinct CDR3 sequences in the sample, more than 45% are singletons; the top ten hold approximately 12%. These data belong to a study of blood T cells in healthy people across ages. The sequenced material came from blood. The sequence derives from a woman at least 80 years old in good health.

This CDR3 is CASSLMDRAFNYGYTF. The CDR3 nucleotides read TGTGCCAGCAGTTTAATGGACAGGGCTTTTAACTATGGCTACACCTTC. This sequence joins TRBV28 and TRBJ1-2; 8 positions match TRBD1. V shed 2 bases, J shed 1 base, and the junction held 6 bases outside the gene matches. The CDR3 spans 16 residues. The germline CDR1 and CDR2 sequences are MDHEN and SYDVKM.